A single sample is the source of the 24 T cell receptor beta chains below, sequenced in a study of T-cell reconstitution after alpha-beta-depleted transplantation in children. Preparation of the TCRbeta library used unique molecular identifiers. TCRdb recomputed calls from the PCR reads with MiXCR, one row per CDR3 protein. This table holds 95,000 to 150,000 distinct CDR3 sequences, about 21% found once. Source: PBMCs, mostly from graft donor cells, taken 180 days after TCRalphabeta/CD19-depleted stem cell transplant. Source of these receptors: a male patient under 10 years old who had a stem cell transplant for chronic granulomatous disease, so the T cells may come from the graft donor.

The gene calls are TRBV4-1 and TRBJ2-2, with 7 nucleotides matching TRBD1. V trimming: 4 bases; J trimming: 3 bases; junction bases outside the gene matches: 5. From germline, CDR1 is MGHRA and CDR2 YSYEKL. The CDR3 is 15 amino acids. DNA of the CDR3: TGCGCCAGCAGCCGACAGGGACCCGACACCGGGGAGCTGTTTTTT. Residues: CASSRQGPDTGELFF.

The V call is TRBV19, the J call TRBJ1-1; D gene unclear. CDR3 length: 15 amino acids. The germline CDR1 and CDR2 sequences are LNHDA and SQIVND (reference sequence). With 2 bases removed from V and 0 bases from J, the gap between germline ends came to 10 bases. The CDR3 loop is CASSIRQALNTEAFF. In nucleotides, the CDR3 is TGTGCCAGTAGTATACGGCAGGCTTTGAACACTGAAGCTTTCTTT.

This clonotype was observed at least ten times. This rearrangement joins TRBV7-9 to TRBJ2-7; D call uncertain. The CDR3 contains 19 residues. CDR1 is SEHNR and CDR2 is FQNEAQ in the germline V gene (reference sequence). Trimming pared 7 bases from V and 3 bases from J, leaving 31 bases between. The CDR3 spells CASTISTGSSHGRNYEQYF. The CDR3, as DNA: TGTGCCAGCACCATTAGTACTGGTTCATCCCATGGAAGAAACTACGAGCAGTACTTC.

This clonotype was counted many times. The chain employs TRBV20-1 and TRBJ2-7; the D is unclear. CDR1 is DFQATT, CDR2 SNEGSKA, per germline (reference sequence). The CDR3 covers 8 residues. V was clipped by 7 bases and J by 7 bases, with 5 bases between them. CDR3 DNA sequence: TGCAGTGTGGTTGAGCAGTACTTC. The encoded protein is CSVVEQYF.

This clonotype was seen ten or more times. The gene calls are TRBV20-1 and TRBJ2-7; TRBD2 matches at 7 bases. Per germline, CDR1 DFQATT and CDR2 SNEGSKA (reference sequence). The V gene end was trimmed by 3 bases and the J gene end by 1 base; junction bases not matched to a gene: 9. CDR3 length: 15 amino acids. This CDR3 reads CSARDERGESYEQYF. The DNA of the CDR3 is TGCAGTGCTAGGGACGAGCGGGGTGAGTCCTACGAGCAGTACTTC.

At least ten counts were recorded for this clonotype. V usage is TRBV5-5 and J usage is TRBJ2-1, with TRBD2 matching 8 bases. This CDR3 contains 18 residues. Germline CDR1 is SGHKS and CDR2 is YYEKEE (reference sequence). The V segment lost 0 bases and the J segment 0 bases; nucleotides outside the gene matches: 8. The CDR3 loop is CASSLGLAGWSSYNEQFF. The CDR3 nucleotides read TGTGCCAGCAGCTTGGGTCTAGCGGGCTGGAGCTCCTACAATGAGCAGTTCTTC.

The chain couples TRBV28 to TRBJ2-7; D unclear. Deletions cut 7 bases from V and 2 bases from J, with 12 bases between. Germline V CDR1 and CDR2: MDHEN, SYDVKM. CDR3 length: 13 residues. CDR3 sequence reads: CASTWASPYEQYF. CDR3 in DNA: TGTGCCAGCACTTGGGCCTCCCCCTACGAGCAGTACTTC.

J is TRBJ1-2 and V is TRBV15; D not resolved. The CDR3 is made up of 16 amino acids. Trimming removed 0 bases from V and 5 bases from J, with 16 bases in between. CDR1 and CDR2 (germline): LNHNV, YYDKDF (reference sequence). The CDR3 is CATSREPQRGEYGYTF. DNA of the CDR3: TGTGCCACCAGCAGAGAGCCCCAGAGAGGAGAGTATGGCTACACCTTC.

This clonotype was seen at least ten times. The V call is TRBV20-1, the J call TRBJ2-3; the D call may be TRBD1 or TRBD2 (6 bases each). The V and J ends lost 5 bases and 6 bases respectively, with 15 bases between them. From germline, CDR1 is DFQATT and CDR2 SNEGSKA (reference sequence). This CDR3 is 13 amino acids long. CDR3 sequence: CSALARGADTQYF. CDR3 bases: TGCAGTGCTTTAGCAAGGGGGGCGGATACGCAGTATTTT.

V usage is TRBV4-2 and J usage is TRBJ1-5; 7 bases are a match to TRBD1. J gave up 9 bases and V 0 bases, and 5 bases lay outside the gene matches. CDR3 length: 14 residues. Germline CDR1 is LGHNA and CDR2 is YNFKEQ. As DNA, the CDR3 is TGTGCCAGCAGCCAAGAACAGGGGAACGGGCCCCAGCATTTT. It is translated as CASSQEQGNGPQHF.

In its sample, this clonotype was seen many times. The rearrangement uses TRBV15 and TRBJ2-5; D is unclear. V lost 0 bases to trimming and J lost 2 bases, with 7 bases between them. The CDR3 runs 14 residues. Germline loops: CDR1 LNHNV, CDR2 YYDKDF (reference sequence). The CDR3 sequence is CATSRDSLQETQYF. DNA for the CDR3: TGTGCCACCAGCAGAGACAGTTTACAAGAGACCCAGTACTTC. Filled out from reference TRBV15 and TRBJ2-5, the complete variable domain reads DAMVIQNPRYQVTQFGKPVTLSCSQTLNHNVMYWYQQKSSQAPKLLFHYYDKDFNNEADTPDNFQSRRPNTSFCFLDIRSPGLGDTAMYLCATSRDSLQETQYFGPGTRLLVL.

This clonotype was detected ten times or more. The V gene is TRBV9, the J gene TRBJ2-1; D gene ambiguous. V lost 0 bases and J lost 2, with 6 bases in between. Per germline, CDR1 SGDLS and CDR2 YYNGEE. This CDR3 contains 14 residues. The CDR3 sequence: CASSVVTAYNEQFF. In DNA form, the CDR3 reads TGTGCCAGCAGCGTAGTGACGGCCTACAATGAGCAGTTCTTC.

The chain has TRBV20-1 and TRBJ1-2; 7 bases line up with TRBD1. This CDR3 is 14 amino acids long. CDR1 DFQATT and CDR2 SNEGSKA come from the germline V gene (reference sequence). V trimming: 4 bases; J trimming: 6 bases; junction bases outside the gene matches: 11. Here the CDR3 DNA reads TGCAGTGCTAAGACAGGGTCCAACGGCCATGGCTACACCTTC. Its translation: CSAKTGSNGHGYTF.

This clonotype was detected many times. The chain recombines TRBV3-1 with TRBJ2-3, with a possible D match to TRBD2 (5 bases). Between the trimmed V and J ends, which lost 2 bases and 0 bases, there was a span of 12 bases. The germline gives CDR1 LGHDT, CDR2 YNNKEL (reference sequence). This CDR3 has 16 amino acids. DNA of the CDR3: TGTGCCAGCAGCCAATCGAGCGGATCAAGCACAGATACGCAGTATTTT. This sequence encodes CASSQSSGSSTDTQYF.

This clonotype was seen repeatedly, ten times or more. The V and J genes are TRBV20-1 and TRBJ2-7; D is unclear. This CDR3 region has 12 residues. Germline values: CDR1 DFQATT, CDR2 SNEGSKA (reference sequence). With 2 bases removed from V and 5 bases from J, the gap between germline ends came to 10 bases. This CDR3 is CSARFGRHEQYF. CDR3 coding DNA: TGCAGTGCTAGATTTGGAAGACACGAGCAGTACTTC.

There are many counts of this clonotype. The genes are TRBV5-1 and TRBJ1-4, with D hard to call. This CDR3 is 14 amino acids long. Germline assignment: CDR1 SGHRS and CDR2 YFSETQ. Between the trimmed V and J ends, which lost 4 bases and 7 bases, there was a span of 14 bases. This CDR3 reads CASSPFGGSEKLFF. The CDR3 nucleotides are TGCGCCAGCAGCCCCTTTGGAGGGAGTGAAAAACTGTTTTTT.

V usage is TRBV7-8 and J usage is TRBJ2-1; D gene unclear. Trimming left V 3 bases short and J 0 bases short, with 12 bases between. Germline V CDR1 and CDR2: SGHVS, FQNEAQ. This CDR3 region has 16 residues. The CDR3 region is CASSFPTQSSYNEQFF. The CDR3 nucleotides read TGTGCCAGCAGCTTCCCTACCCAGAGCTCCTACAATGAGCAGTTCTTC.

The CDR3 DNA reads as TGCGCCAGCAGCCTTGGATCCGGGACGACTAATGAAAAACTGTTTTTT. Residues: CASSLGSGTTNEKLFF. V gene TRBV4-3 combines with J gene TRBJ1-4; tentative D call: TRBD1 (5 bases). The V gene lost 4 bases and the J gene lost 2 bases, with 14 bases spanning the gap. This CDR3 has 16 residues. CDR1 is LGHNA, CDR2 YSLEER, per germline.

There are many counts of this clonotype. The gene calls are TRBV4-1 and TRBJ2-5; weak D call: TRBD1 (6 bases). Trimming took off 4 bases at V and 2 bases at J, with 11 bases between the two ends. Per the germline V gene, CDR1 is MGHRA and CDR2 is YSYEKL. The CDR3 loop spans 14 amino acids. The CDR3 nucleotides read TGCGCCAGCAGCCTCTCGGACAGACAAGAGACCCAGTACTTC. Its translation: CASSLSDRQETQYF.

This clonotype was detected many times. The chain links TRBV20-1 to TRBJ2-7, with D hard to call. Germline CDR1 is DFQATT and CDR2 is SNEGSKA (reference sequence). Between the trimmed V and J ends, which lost 0 bases and 3 bases, there was a span of 6 bases. The CDR3 sequence is 12 residues long. The CDR3 protein is CSARETSYEQYF. As DNA, the CDR3 is TGCAGTGCTAGAGAAACGAGCTACGAGCAGTACTTC.

This clonotype has ten or more counts. This rearrangement joins TRBV27 to TRBJ2-5; 9 bases fit TRBD2. The V segment lost 5 bases and the J segment 6 bases; nucleotides outside the gene matches: 13. Germline values: CDR1 MNHEY, CDR2 SMNVEV (reference sequence). CDR3 length equals 16 residues. The DNA for the CDR3 is TGTGCCAGCAGTGGTTTGTGGCGGGAGGGCCTTAAGACCCAGTACTTC. Encoded protein: CASSGLWREGLKTQYF.

The chain combines TRBV20-1 with TRBJ1-1; tentatively, D is TRBD1 (5 bases). Germline assignment: CDR1 DFQATT and CDR2 SNEGSKA (reference sequence). The CDR3 runs 12 residues. The V end lost 7 bases, the J end lost 11 bases, and 20 bases lay between the germline ends. The DNA of the CDR3 is TGCAGTGTCAAGACTAGCACAGGAGGGGCTTTCTTT. This translates into CSVKTSTGGAFF.

Many counts were recorded for this clonotype. V usage is TRBV12-3 or TRBV12-4 and J usage is TRBJ2-7, with 9 bases identical to TRBD1. This CDR3 is 15 amino acids long. V shed 2 bases and J 1 base; nucleotides not matched to a gene: 3. CDR3 residues: CASSLSGQGSYEQYF. CDR3 nucleotides: TGTGCCAGCAGTTTATCGGGACAGGGATCCTACGAGCAGTACTTC.

This clonotype was seen ten or more times. At one end, the junction sequence differs from germline, possibly due to a read error. The rearrangement links TRBV29-1 to TRBJ2-1; the D is unclear. Germline V CDR1 and CDR2: SQVTM, ANQGSEA. The CDR3 extends over 8 amino acids. The CDR3: CSVEGQFF. The CDR3 bases are TGCAGCGTGGAAGGGCAGTTCTTC.